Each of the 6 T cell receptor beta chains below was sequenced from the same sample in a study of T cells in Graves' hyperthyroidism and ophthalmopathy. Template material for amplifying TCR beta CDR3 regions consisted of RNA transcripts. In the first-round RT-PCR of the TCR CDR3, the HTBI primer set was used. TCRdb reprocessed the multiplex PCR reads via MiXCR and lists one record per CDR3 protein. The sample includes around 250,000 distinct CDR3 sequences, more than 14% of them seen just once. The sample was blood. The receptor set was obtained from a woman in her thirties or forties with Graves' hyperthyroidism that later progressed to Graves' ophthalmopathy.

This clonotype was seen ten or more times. The CDR3 coding sequence is TGCAGTGCGCTCGAGAAGGGAATTTTAACAGATACGCAGTATTTT. It is translated as CSALEKGILTDTQYF. This chain joins TRBV20-1 and TRBJ2-3; D is ambiguous. CDR1 DFQATT and CDR2 SNEGSKA come from the germline V gene (reference sequence). The CDR3 spans 15 residues. V lost 6 bases and J 3 bases, leaving 19 bases between the germline ends.

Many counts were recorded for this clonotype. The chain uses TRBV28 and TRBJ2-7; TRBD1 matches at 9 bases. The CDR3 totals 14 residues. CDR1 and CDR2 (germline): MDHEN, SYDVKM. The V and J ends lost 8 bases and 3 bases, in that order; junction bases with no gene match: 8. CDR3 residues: CASGPGQGNYEQYF. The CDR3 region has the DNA TGTGCCAGCGGACCCGGACAGGGGAACTACGAGCAGTACTTC.

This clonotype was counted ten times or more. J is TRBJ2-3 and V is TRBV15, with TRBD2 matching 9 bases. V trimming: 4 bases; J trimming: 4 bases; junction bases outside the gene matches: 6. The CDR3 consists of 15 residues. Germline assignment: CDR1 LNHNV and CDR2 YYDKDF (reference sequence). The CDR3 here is CATSILSGSADTQYF. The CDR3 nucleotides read TGTGCCACCAGCATCCTTAGCGGGAGCGCAGATACGCAGTATTTT.

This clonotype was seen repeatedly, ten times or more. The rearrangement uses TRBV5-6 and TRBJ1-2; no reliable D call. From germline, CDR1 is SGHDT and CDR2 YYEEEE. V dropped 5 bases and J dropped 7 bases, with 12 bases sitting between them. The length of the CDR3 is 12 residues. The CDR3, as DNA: TGTGCCAGCAGTCCCAGTGTGGGTGGCTACACCTTC. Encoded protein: CASSPSVGGYTF.

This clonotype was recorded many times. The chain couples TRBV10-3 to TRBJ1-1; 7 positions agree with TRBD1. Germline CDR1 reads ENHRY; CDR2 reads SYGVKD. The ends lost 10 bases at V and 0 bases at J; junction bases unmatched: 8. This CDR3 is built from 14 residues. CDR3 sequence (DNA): TGTGCCACAGCCTCGGGACAGCTGAACACTGAAGCTTTCTTT. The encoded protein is CATASGQLNTEAFF.

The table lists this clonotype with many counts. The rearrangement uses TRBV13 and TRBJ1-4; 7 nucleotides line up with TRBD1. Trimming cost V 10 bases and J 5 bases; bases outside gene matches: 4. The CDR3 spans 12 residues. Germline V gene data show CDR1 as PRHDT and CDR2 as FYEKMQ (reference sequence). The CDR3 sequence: CATGTENEKLFF. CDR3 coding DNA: TGTGCCACCGGGACAGAAAATGAAAAACTGTTTTTT. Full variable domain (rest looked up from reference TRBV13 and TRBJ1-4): AAGVIQSPRHLIKEKRETATLKCYPIPRHDTVYWYQQGPGQDPQFLISFYEKMQSDKGSIPDRFSAQQFSDYHSELNMSSLELGDSALYFCATGTENEKLFFGSGTQLSVL.